Listed below are T cell receptor beta chains from one sample, sequenced in a study of CD8 T cells in ankylosing spondylitis. Each CDR3 protein gets one entry after TCRdb re-called the 5' RACE reads with MiXCR. The sample gives hundreds of thousands of distinct CDR3 sequences, about 12% of which show up once; approximately 0.5% is in the top ten. What was sequenced was blood, either unsorted or a sorted T cell fraction (not recorded which). The receptors come from a male donor with ankylosing spondylitis. Each CDR3 is given with its conserved first and last residue. The D gene is left open where the match is weak. The listing skips clone size in some rows; elsewhere it reads once, few, many or a size class.

cdr3_nt: TGCAGTGCCCCTACTAGCGGGGGAGCCTACGAGCAGTACTTC; cdr3_aa: CSAPTSGGAYEQYF; clone_size: -; d_call: TRBD2; v_call: TRBV20-1; j_call: TRBJ2-7
cdr3_nt: TGCAGTGCTACCGACCCCCGCAGCAATCAGCCCCAGCATTTT; cdr3_aa: CSATDPRSNQPQHF; clone_size: few; d_call: -; v_call: TRBV20-1; j_call: TRBJ1-5
cdr3_nt: TGCAGCGTGAGGGGACAGGGGAGCACTGAAGCTTTCTTT; cdr3_aa: CSVRGQGSTEAFF; clone_size: -; d_call: TRBD1; v_call: TRBV29-1; j_call: TRBJ1-1
cdr3_nt: TGTGCCAGCAGACCCCAGGGGGGCCTATCCTACGAGCAGTACTTC; cdr3_aa: CASRPQGGLSYEQYF; clone_size: -; d_call: -; v_call: TRBV7-2; j_call: TRBJ2-7
cdr3_nt: TGCAGTGCTACATCCCTAGAGGGCGTCCCCTACGAGCAGTACTTC; cdr3_aa: CSATSLEGVPYEQYF; clone_size: -; d_call: -; v_call: TRBV20-1; j_call: TRBJ2-7
cdr3_nt: TGCAGTGCACGGACAGATGAAAGCTCTGGAAACACCATATATTTT; cdr3_aa: CSARTDESSGNTIYF; clone_size: many; d_call: -; v_call: TRBV20-1; j_call: TRBJ1-3
cdr3_nt: TGCGCCAGCAGCCAAGGTGGGACAGGACCCTACGAGCAGTACTTC; cdr3_aa: CASSQGGTGPYEQYF; clone_size: -; d_call: TRBD1; v_call: TRBV4-3; j_call: TRBJ2-7
cdr3_nt: TGTGCCATCTCCCCCGGAAGGGGGTCCTACGAGCAGTACTTC; cdr3_aa: CAISPGRGSYEQYF; clone_size: -; d_call: -; v_call: TRBV12-3/TRBV12-4; j_call: TRBJ2-7
cdr3_nt: TGTGCCAGCAGTTACGTAGGCAGGGGATTGCAAGCTTTCTTT; cdr3_aa: CASSYVGRGLQAFF; clone_size: -; d_call: -; v_call: TRBV6-2/TRBV6-3; j_call: TRBJ1-1
cdr3_nt: TGCAGTGGACCTCCCGGGACTACCCGACCCACAGATACGCAGTATTTT; cdr3_aa: CSGPPGTTRPTDTQYF; clone_size: many; d_call: TRBD2; v_call: TRBV20-1; j_call: TRBJ2-3
cdr3_nt: TGTGCCAGCAGCTTACGGACTAGCGGGCCGGGGACCTACAATGAGCAGTTCTTC; cdr3_aa: CASSLRTSGPGTYNEQFF; clone_size: few; d_call: TRBD2; v_call: TRBV7-8; j_call: TRBJ2-1
cdr3_nt: TGCGCCAGCAGCTTGGCTAGCGGGATTGAGGTCGGGGAGCTGTTTTTT; cdr3_aa: CASSLASGIEVGELFF; clone_size: many; d_call: TRBD2; v_call: TRBV5-1; j_call: TRBJ2-2
cdr3_nt: TGTGCCAGCAGTCGACTAGCGGGGGCCTCCTACGAGCAGTACTTC; cdr3_aa: CASSRLAGASYEQYF; clone_size: -; d_call: TRBD2; v_call: TRBV12-3/TRBV12-4; j_call: TRBJ2-7
cdr3_nt: TGCAGTGCTAGAGAGACAGGGACGGGCGGGGAGCTGTTTTTT; cdr3_aa: CSARETGTGGELFF; clone_size: few; d_call: TRBD1; v_call: TRBV20-1; j_call: TRBJ2-2
cdr3_nt: TGCAGTGCTAGAGTGCTGAGCTCCTACAATGAGCAGTTCTTC; cdr3_aa: CSARVLSSYNEQFF; clone_size: -; d_call: -; v_call: TRBV20-1; j_call: TRBJ2-1
cdr3_nt: TGCAGCCTGATTAACACAGGGGGTCAGGAGACCCAGTACTTC; cdr3_aa: CSLINTGGQETQYF; clone_size: many; d_call: TRBD1; v_call: TRBV29-1; j_call: TRBJ2-5
cdr3_nt: TGTGCCAGCAGCTTGTCCGGGACTAGCGCACCTTTTACGCAGTATTTT; cdr3_aa: CASSLSGTSAPFTQYF; clone_size: -; d_call: TRBD2; v_call: TRBV5-5; j_call: TRBJ2-3
cdr3_nt: TGTGCCAGCACCCTTGGAGGGAGACAAGAGACCCAGTACTTC; cdr3_aa: CASTLGGRQETQYF; clone_size: few; d_call: -; v_call: TRBV28; j_call: TRBJ2-5
cdr3_nt: TGCAGTGCTACGGGGACTAGCGCAACCTCCTACAATGAGCAGTTCTTC; cdr3_aa: CSATGTSATSYNEQFF; clone_size: few; d_call: TRBD2; v_call: TRBV20-1; j_call: TRBJ2-1
cdr3_nt: TGTGCCACCAGTGAGGGACTAGCGGGAGGGTGGAATGAGCAGTTCTTC; cdr3_aa: CATSEGLAGGWNEQFF; clone_size: few; d_call: TRBD2; v_call: TRBV24-1; j_call: TRBJ2-1
cdr3_nt: TGCGCCAGCAGCCAAATCTCGGGACAGGATTACACCGGGGAGCTGTTTTTT; cdr3_aa: CASSQISGQDYTGELFF; clone_size: few; d_call: TRBD1; v_call: TRBV5-1; j_call: TRBJ2-2
cdr3_nt: TGTGCCAGCAGTGCCCTATTTAGCGGGAGGGCCCATGAGCAGTTCTTC; cdr3_aa: CASSALFSGRAHEQFF; clone_size: few; d_call: TRBD2; v_call: TRBV6-1; j_call: TRBJ2-1
cdr3_nt: TGTGCCAGCAGTTTATCGGACGTTACCGGGGAGCTGTTTTTT; cdr3_aa: CASSLSDVTGELFF; clone_size: few; d_call: -; v_call: TRBV28; j_call: TRBJ2-2
cdr3_nt: TGCAGCGCCTCGGACAGCTCCTACGAGCAGTACTTC; cdr3_aa: CSASDSSYEQYF; clone_size: many; d_call: -; v_call: TRBV29-1; j_call: TRBJ2-7
cdr3_nt: TGCGCCAGCAGCCAAGATCTAGCGGGGGGGCCCACCGGGGAGCTGTTTTTT; cdr3_aa: CASSQDLAGGPTGELFF; clone_size: -; d_call: TRBD2; v_call: TRBV4-1; j_call: TRBJ2-2
cdr3_nt: TGTGCCAGCAGCTTTTTGCTGAACACCGGGGAGCTGTTTTTT; cdr3_aa: CASSFLLNTGELFF; clone_size: -; d_call: -; v_call: TRBV7-2; j_call: TRBJ2-2
cdr3_nt: TGTGCCAGCAGCCAAGAGGCGGATCCTGAAGCTTTCTTT; cdr3_aa: CASSQEADPEAFF; clone_size: -; d_call: -; v_call: TRBV3-1; j_call: TRBJ1-1
cdr3_nt: TGTGCCAGCAGCTTAGATTTTTTGCTAGAAGCTTTCTTT; cdr3_aa: CASSLDFLLEAFF; clone_size: -; d_call: -; v_call: TRBV7-9; j_call: TRBJ1-1
cdr3_nt: TGTGCCAGCAGTCAGGGCATTACCACTGAAGCTTTCTTT; cdr3_aa: CASSQGITTEAFF; clone_size: few; d_call: -; v_call: TRBV6-1; j_call: TRBJ1-1